The rows below give T cell receptor beta chains drawn from one sample of a study of cytomegalovirus exposure and HLA in healthy donors. TCRdb keeps only in-frame clones here, not all; method: immunoSEQ multiplex PCR. The sample shows about 160,000 clones, 75% to 90% of them seen only once. The sample comprised PBMCs. The receptor source for this set is a woman between 18 and 30 years old in good health and CMV-seronegative. Each CDR3 is given with its conserved first and last residue.

v_gene	j_gene	CDR3aa
TRBV2	TRBJ2-7	CASSEARREQYF
TRBV6-1	TRBJ2-7	CASSGAASGRLYEQYF
TRBV5-1	TRBJ1-1	CASKAGPNTEAFF
TRBV5-1	TRBJ2-1	CASSFPNMTGGLHNEQFF
TRBV2	TRBJ2-5	CASGTGAPGTQYF
TRBV2	TRBJ1-1	CASSGRNTEASF
TRBV6-7	TRBJ2-1	CASRSLTGYNEQFF
TRBV19	TRBJ2-5	CASSPQGEQETQYF
TRBV6-5	TRBJ2-1	CASSYEGNEQFF
TRBV29-1	TRBJ1-5	CSVRTGNQPQHF
TRBV4-2	TRBJ2-2	CASSQEDRELNTGELFF
TRBV7-8	TRBJ2-1	CASQPLAPNEQFF
TRBV29-1	TRBJ1-2	CSVEDTAGDYGYTF
TRBV5-6	TRBJ1-1	CASSLLGQRGTEAFF
TRBV5-4	TRBJ1-2	CASSLLGGGDYGYTF
TRBV19	TRBJ2-1	CASSRPFSKREQFF
TRBV6-5	TRBJ1-2	CATQWKTNGGGYTF
TRBV18	TRBJ2-4	CASSPRNVGGRDKNIQYF
TRBV28	TRBJ2-1	CASSPFRTGNEQFF
TRBV18	TRBJ1-4	CASSSAGTGPHEKLFF
TRBV18	TRBJ2-2	CASSPTGQAGELFF
TRBV7-7	TRBJ2-2	CASSAGLGNTGELFF
TRBV5-1	TRBJ2-1	CASSPRGLAAYNEQFF
TRBV30	TRBJ2-5	CAWNTGTIRETQYF
TRBV10-1	TRBJ2-2	CASKWTRLGFYTGELFF
TRBV5-6	TRBJ1-2	CASAGEPYGYTF
TRBV7-3	-	CASTTGLAGGPRIYYEQYF
TRBV10-3	TRBJ1-2	CAISGPDRGLYGYTF
TRBV5-4	TRBJ2-7	CTSSSATSGSYEQYF
TRBV10-1	TRBJ2-1	CASSDTGNEQFF
TRBV7-2	TRBJ2-2	CASSLLAGPGELFF
TRBV28	TRBJ2-1	CASSPNPGQPYNEQFF
TRBV29-1	TRBJ2-1	CSVEDRRTSGSTYNEQFF
TRBV27	TRBJ2-7	CASRPQGFGYEQYF
TRBV28	TRBJ1-5	CASSHRAFEPQHF
TRBV6-5	TRBJ1-3	CASSNDGGSGNTIYF
TRBV28	TRBJ2-7	CASSLTAYEQYF
TRBV19	TRBJ2-2	CASSILPPGQGDGELFF
TRBV9	TRBJ2-7	CASSPDFLSPAQSYEQYF
TRBV5-6	TRBJ2-7	CASTLDGWGGSYEQYF
TRBV27	TRBJ2-2	CASSGGGFWGDTGELFF
TRBV30	TRBJ2-1	CAWSEELAGVGNEQFF
TRBV18	TRBJ2-2	CASSGLAAGELFF
TRBV5-1	TRBJ1-1	CASSLFPLRRNNTEAFF
TRBV13	TRBJ1-1	CASSLPENTEAFF
TRBV29-1	TRBJ2-7	CSAEQGYEQYF
TRBV9	TRBJ1-3	CASSVSVGGGNTIYF
TRBV12-5	TRBJ1-2	CASVPDSNYGYTF
TRBV20-1	TRBJ1-2	CSAREQGGYTF
TRBV2	TRBJ2-7	CASSDTSGNFYEQYF
TRBV6-5	TRBJ1-6	CASSSTGGNSPLHF
TRBV5-1	TRBJ2-2	CASSLVLNTGELFF
TRBV2	TRBJ2-7	CASTGGGEQYF
TRBV28	TRBJ1-1	CASTGGGAVTEAFF
TRBV14	TRBJ2-1	CASSRYGGDYNEQFF